The clone carrying this TCR beta chain appeared a few times. What it binds is unknown. Within the library, unique molecular identifiers were attached to each individual cDNA molecule. One entry per CDR3 protein, called by TCRdb with MiXCR from the RACE reads. Among fewer than 150,000 distinct CDR3 sequences, 12% were seen once, and the ten largest hold about 1.3%. Time point defined: patch test 2, 6 weeks after DPC sensitization. The treatment is: therapeutic diphenylcyclopropenone sensitization with weekly scalp DPC. The entry originates in a study of human T cells and chemical hapten exposure. Study background: Investigators sensitized approximately 2 cm by approximately 2 cm of upper inner arm skin with 2% DPC. Whole-study findings and limits: Among TCRs, those above 1 in 1000 frequency were unaffected by DPC sensitization.

Trimming cost V 6 bases and J 7 bases; bases outside gene matches: 11. Germline V gene data show CDR1 as SEHNR and CDR2 as FQNEAQ (reference sequence). CDR3 length equals 15 residues. The receptor was isolated from a woman in her fifties or sixties with alopecia areata. Some clones in this sample may be carry-over from other donors' samples. The sample in question was whole blood, obtained in connection with sensitization to the hapten diphenylcyclopropenone (DPC). J is TRBJ2-1 and V is TRBV7-9; the match to TRBD1 covers 8 bases. Here the CDR3 reads CASSLQGGIQNEQFF. Written as DNA, the CDR3 is TGTGCCAGCAGTCTACAGGGGGGAATACAAAATGAGCAGTTCTTC.